These 9 T cell receptor beta chains came from one sample sequenced in a study of T cell responses to AZD1222 COVID-19 vaccine. Here immunoSEQ multiplex PCR was the method, and the copy in TCRdb shows in-frame clones only, minus some. The sample lists approximately 170,000 clones; just under 95% were seen once. The sequences come from peripheral blood, collected on day 0 of AZD1222 vaccination. Every receptor here comes from an adult in good health.

This clone was seen more than once but under ten times. This sequence joins TRBV5-6 and TRBJ2-7, with D unresolved. V was clipped by 5 bases and J by 4 bases, with 7 bases between them. The germline CDR1 and CDR2 sequences are SGHDT and YYEEEE. The CDR3 totals 11 residues. DNA for the CDR3: TGTGCCAGCAGTACAGCGTACGAGCAGTACTTC. Residues: CASSTAYEQYF.

The CDR3 spells CATRTGGSYEQYF. The CDR3 DNA reads TGTGCCACCCGAACAGGGGGCTCTTACGAGCAGTACTTC. The chain joins TRBV19 to TRBJ2-7, with 9 bases identical to TRBD1. Germline CDR1 and CDR2: LNHDA and SQIVND (reference sequence). The CDR3 length is 13 residues. Trimming took 10 bases from V and 4 from J; bases not matched to a gene: 8.

The sample holds one count of this clone. The chain combines TRBV7-6 with TRBJ2-3; 7 nucleotides align to TRBD1. Germline CDR1 and CDR2: SGHVS and FNYEAQ. The CDR3 is made up of 13 amino acids. J gave up 4 bases and V 3 bases, and 1 base lay outside the gene matches. The CDR3 nucleotides are TGTGCCAGCAGCTTTCAGGGGGCAGATACGCAGTATTTT. Translating it yields CASSFQGADTQYF.

V gene TRBV2 combines with J gene TRBJ2-1; 11 bases match TRBD2. Germline values: CDR1 SNHLY, CDR2 FYNNEI. The CDR3 has 15 amino acids. Trimming removed 6 bases from V and 4 bases from J; junction bases left unmatched: 5. The CDR3 loop is CASSVTSGEYNEQFF. DNA of the CDR3: TGTGCCAGCAGCGTGACTAGCGGGGAATACAATGAGCAGTTCTTC.

The rearrangement uses TRBV4-3 and TRBJ2-1; 8 positions match TRBD1. Germline V lookup: CDR1 LGHNA, CDR2 YSLEER. The CDR3 loop spans 13 amino acids. V shed 2 bases, J shed 7 bases, and the junction held 1 base outside the gene matches. The DNA of the CDR3 is TGCGCCAGCAGCCAAAGACAGGGGAATGAGCAGTTCTTC. Protein sequence: CASSQRQGNEQFF.

The chain recombines TRBV6-5 with TRBJ2-7, with D unresolved. Trimming took off 0 bases at V and 0 bases at J, with 3 bases between the two ends. This CDR3 is 13 amino acids long. The germline V gene has CDR1 MNHEY and CDR2 SVGAGI. CDR3 in amino acids: CASSYSGSYEQYF. CDR3 DNA sequence: TGTGCCAGCAGTTACTCTGGCTCCTACGAGCAGTACTTC.

This clone has just one count. The J gene is TRBJ1-5, the V gene TRBV19; D gene uncertain. CDR3 size: 12 residues. CDR1 is LNHDA and CDR2 is SQIVND in the germline V gene (reference sequence). V lost 6 bases and J 4 bases, leaving 7 bases between the germline ends. This CDR3 reads CASRSTNQPQHF. CDR3 bases: TGTGCCAGTAGATCAACAAATCAGCCCCAGCATTTT.

The V and J genes are TRBV29-1 and TRBJ1-3; 7 bases are a match to TRBD1. Trimming took 4 bases from V and 8 from J; bases not matched to a gene: 14. The CDR3 totals 15 residues. Germline CDR1 reads SQVTM; CDR2 reads ANQGSEA. The CDR3 bases are TGCAGCGTTGCCCCGCGAGCGACAGGGAGGGACACCATATATTTT. This translates into CSVAPRATGRDTIYF.

As to this clone: The junction does not match germline at one end; this may be a read error. The chain recombines TRBV5-1 with TRBJ2-4, with D tentatively TRBD2 (6 bases). Germline V gene lookup returns CDR1 SGHRS and CDR2 YFSETQ. This CDR3 is built from 12 residues. CDR3: CASSLDGGRHQF. In nucleotides, the CDR3 is TGCGCCAGCAGCTTGGATGGGGGGAGACACCAATTC.